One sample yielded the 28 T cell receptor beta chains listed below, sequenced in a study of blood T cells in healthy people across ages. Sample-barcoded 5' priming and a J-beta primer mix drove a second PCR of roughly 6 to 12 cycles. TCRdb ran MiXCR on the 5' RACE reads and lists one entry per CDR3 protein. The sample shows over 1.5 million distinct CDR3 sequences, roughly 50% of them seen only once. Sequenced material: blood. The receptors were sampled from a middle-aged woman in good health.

In DNA, the CDR3 is TGTGCCAGCAGCAACAGACAGGGGAGGGGCTACACCTTC. It is translated as CASSNRQGRGYTF. The genes are TRBV7-2 and TRBJ1-2; 8 bases align to TRBD1. CDR1 is SGHTA and CDR2 is FQGNSA in the germline V gene. This CDR3 spans 13 amino acids. Germline trimming cut 5 bases from V and 8 bases from J; bases unmatched to any gene: 7.

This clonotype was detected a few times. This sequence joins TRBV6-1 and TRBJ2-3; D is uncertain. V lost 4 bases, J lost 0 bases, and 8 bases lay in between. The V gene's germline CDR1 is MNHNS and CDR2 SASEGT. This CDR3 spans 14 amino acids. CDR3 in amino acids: CASSGQFSTDTQYF. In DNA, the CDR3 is TGTGCCAGCAGTGGACAATTTAGCACAGATACGCAGTATTTT.

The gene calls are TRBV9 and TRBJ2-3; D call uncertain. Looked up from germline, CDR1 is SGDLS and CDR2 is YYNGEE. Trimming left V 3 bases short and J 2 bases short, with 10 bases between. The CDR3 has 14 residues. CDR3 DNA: TGTGCCAGCAGCGCCCCTTCCGACACAGATACGCAGTATTTT. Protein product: CASSAPSDTDTQYF.

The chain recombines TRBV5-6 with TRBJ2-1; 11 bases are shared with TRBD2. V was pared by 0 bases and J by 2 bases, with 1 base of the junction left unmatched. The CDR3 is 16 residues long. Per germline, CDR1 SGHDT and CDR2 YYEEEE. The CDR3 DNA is TGTGCCAGCAGCTTGGCGACTAGCGGGGCCTACAATGAGCAGTTCTTC. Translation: CASSLATSGAYNEQFF.

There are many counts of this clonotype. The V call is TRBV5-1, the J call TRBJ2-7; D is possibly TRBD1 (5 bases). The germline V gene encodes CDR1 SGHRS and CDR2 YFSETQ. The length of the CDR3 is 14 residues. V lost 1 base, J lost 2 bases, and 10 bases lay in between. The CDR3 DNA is TGCGCCAGCAGCTTGACGGCAGGGCCCTACGAGCAGTACTTC. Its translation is CASSLTAGPYEQYF.

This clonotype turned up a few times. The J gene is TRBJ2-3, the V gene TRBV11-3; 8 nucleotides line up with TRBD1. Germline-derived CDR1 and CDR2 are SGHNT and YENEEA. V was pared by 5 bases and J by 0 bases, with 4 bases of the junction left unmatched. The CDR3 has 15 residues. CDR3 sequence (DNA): TGTGCCAGCAGCCATGGACAGGGCAGCACAGATACGCAGTATTTT. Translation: CASSHGQGSTDTQYF.

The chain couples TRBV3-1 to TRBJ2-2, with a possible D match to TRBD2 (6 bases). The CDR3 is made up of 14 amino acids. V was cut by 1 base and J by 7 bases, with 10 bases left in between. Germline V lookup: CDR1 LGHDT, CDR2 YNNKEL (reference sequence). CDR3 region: CASSQVGGGGELFF. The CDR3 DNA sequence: TGTGCCAGCAGCCAAGTCGGGGGAGGCGGGGAGCTGTTTTTT. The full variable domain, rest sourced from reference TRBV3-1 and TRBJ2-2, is DTAVSQTPKYLVTQMGNDKSIKCEQNLGHDTMYWYKQDSKKFLKIMFSYNNKELIINETVPNRFSPKSPDKAHLNLHINSLELGDSAVYFCASSQVGGGGELFFGEGSRLTVL.

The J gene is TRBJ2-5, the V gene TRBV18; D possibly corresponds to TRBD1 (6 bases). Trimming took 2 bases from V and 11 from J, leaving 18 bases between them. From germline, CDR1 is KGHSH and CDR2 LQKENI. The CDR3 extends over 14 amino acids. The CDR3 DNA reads TGTGCCAGCTCACCAGGACAGCCCTACAATGAGCAGTACTTC. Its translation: CASSPGQPYNEQYF.

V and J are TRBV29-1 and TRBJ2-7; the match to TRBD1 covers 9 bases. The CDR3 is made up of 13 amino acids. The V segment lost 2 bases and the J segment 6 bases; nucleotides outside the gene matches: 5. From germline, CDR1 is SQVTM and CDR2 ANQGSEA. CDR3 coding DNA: TGCAGCGTTGAAACAGGGGGCGCGACCGAGCAGTACTTC. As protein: CSVETGGATEQYF.

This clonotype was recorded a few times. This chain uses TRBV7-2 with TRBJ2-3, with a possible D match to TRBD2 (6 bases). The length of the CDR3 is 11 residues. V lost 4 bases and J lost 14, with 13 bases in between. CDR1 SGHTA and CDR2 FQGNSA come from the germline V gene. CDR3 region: CASSSRDLPYF. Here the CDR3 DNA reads TGTGCCAGCAGCTCGCGGGATTTGCCGTATTTT.

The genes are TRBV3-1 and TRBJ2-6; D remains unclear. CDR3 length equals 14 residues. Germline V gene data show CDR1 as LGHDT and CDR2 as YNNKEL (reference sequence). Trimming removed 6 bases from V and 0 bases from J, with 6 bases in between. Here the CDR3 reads CASRRLSGANVLTF. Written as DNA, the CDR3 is TGTGCCAGCAGGAGGCTCTCTGGGGCCAACGTCCTGACTTTC.

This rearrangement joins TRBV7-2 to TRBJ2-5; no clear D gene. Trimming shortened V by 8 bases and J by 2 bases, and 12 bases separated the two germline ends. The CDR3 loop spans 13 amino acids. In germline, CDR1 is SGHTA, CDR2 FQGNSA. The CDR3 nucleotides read TGTGCCAGCTGCCGGACCGCTCAAGAGACCCAGTACTTC. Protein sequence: CASCRTAQETQYF. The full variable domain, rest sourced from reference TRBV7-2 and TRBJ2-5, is GAGVSQSPSNKVTEKGKDVELRCDPISGHTALYWYRQSLGQGLEFLIYFQGNSAPDKSGLPSDRFSAERTGGSVSTLTIQRTQQEDSAVYLCASCRTAQETQYFGPGTRLLVL.

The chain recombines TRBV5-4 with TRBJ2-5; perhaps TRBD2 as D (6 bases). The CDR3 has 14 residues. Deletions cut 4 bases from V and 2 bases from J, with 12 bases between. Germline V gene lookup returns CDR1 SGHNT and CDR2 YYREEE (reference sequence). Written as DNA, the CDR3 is TGTGCCAGCAGCGCAGGACTAATTCAAGAGACCCAGTACTTC. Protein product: CASSAGLIQETQYF.

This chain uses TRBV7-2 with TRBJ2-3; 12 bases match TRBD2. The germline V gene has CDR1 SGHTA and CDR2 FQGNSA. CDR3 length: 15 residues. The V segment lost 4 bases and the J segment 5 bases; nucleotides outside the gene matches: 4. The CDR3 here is CASSWTSGVVDTQYF. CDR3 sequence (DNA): TGTGCCAGCAGCTGGACTAGCGGGGTGGTAGATACGCAGTATTTT.

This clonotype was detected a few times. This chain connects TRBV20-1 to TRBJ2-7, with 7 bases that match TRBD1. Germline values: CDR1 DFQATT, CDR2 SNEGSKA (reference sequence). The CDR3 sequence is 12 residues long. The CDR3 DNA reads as TGCAGCCTCGGACAGGCCTCCTACGAGCAGTACTTC. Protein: CSLGQASYEQYF.

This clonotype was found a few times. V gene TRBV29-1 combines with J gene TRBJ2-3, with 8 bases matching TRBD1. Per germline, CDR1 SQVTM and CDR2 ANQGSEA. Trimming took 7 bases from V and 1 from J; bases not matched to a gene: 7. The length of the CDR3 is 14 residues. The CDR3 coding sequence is TGCAGCGCCGACAGGGGTCGAGGCACAGATACGCAGTATTTT. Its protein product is CSADRGRGTDTQYF.

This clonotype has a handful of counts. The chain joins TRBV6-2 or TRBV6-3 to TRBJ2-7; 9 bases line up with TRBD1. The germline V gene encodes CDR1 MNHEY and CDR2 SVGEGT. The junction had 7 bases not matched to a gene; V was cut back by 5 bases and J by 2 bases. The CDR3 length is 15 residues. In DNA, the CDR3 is TGTGCCAGCAGTGCCCTCGGGACAGGGACCTACGAGCAGTACTTC. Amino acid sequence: CASSALGTGTYEQYF.

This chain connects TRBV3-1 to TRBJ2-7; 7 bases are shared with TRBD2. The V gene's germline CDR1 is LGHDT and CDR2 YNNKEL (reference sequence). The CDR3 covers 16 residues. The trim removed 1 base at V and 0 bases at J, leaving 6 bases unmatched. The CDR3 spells CASSQVTSLSSYEQYF. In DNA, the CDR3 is TGTGCCAGCAGCCAAGTGACTAGCCTTTCCTCCTACGAGCAGTACTTC.

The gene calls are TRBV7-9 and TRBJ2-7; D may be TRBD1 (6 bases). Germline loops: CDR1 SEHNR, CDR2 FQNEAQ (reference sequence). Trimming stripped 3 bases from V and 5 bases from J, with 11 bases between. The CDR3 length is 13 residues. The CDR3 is CASSFAGVNEQYF. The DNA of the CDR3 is TGTGCCAGCAGCTTTGCAGGGGTCAACGAGCAGTACTTC.

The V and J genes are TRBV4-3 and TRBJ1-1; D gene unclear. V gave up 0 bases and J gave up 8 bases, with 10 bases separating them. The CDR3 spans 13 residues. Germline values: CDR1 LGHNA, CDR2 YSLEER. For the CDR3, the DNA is TGCGCCAGCAGCCAAGAGGGATGGGAGGAAGCTTTCTTT. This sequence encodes CASSQEGWEEAFF.

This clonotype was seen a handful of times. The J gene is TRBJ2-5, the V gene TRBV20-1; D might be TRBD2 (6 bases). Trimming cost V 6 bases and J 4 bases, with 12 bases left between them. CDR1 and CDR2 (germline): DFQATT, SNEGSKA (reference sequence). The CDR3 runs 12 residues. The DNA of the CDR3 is TGCAGTGCCCCCATCGGGGGAGAGACCCAGTACTTC. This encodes CSAPIGGETQYF.

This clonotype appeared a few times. For the CDR3, the DNA is TGCAGCGTCGCAGGACGTAACTACGAGCAGTACTTC. It translates to CSVAGRNYEQYF. The chain links TRBV29-1 to TRBJ2-7; D uncertain. Germline V lookup: CDR1 SQVTM, CDR2 ANQGSEA. The CDR3 sequence is 12 residues long. The V end lost 6 bases, the J end lost 3 bases, and 12 bases lay between the germline ends.

In DNA form, the CDR3 reads TGTGCCAGCAGTGAACAGGGGGCAAAGTTATATGGCTACACCTTC. Translated, it gives CASSEQGAKLYGYTF. This chain links TRBV25-1 with TRBJ1-2, with TRBD1 identical over 8 bases. The junction had 7 bases not matched to a gene; V was cut back by 2 bases and J by 5 bases. The CDR3 runs to 15 residues. Germline V lookup: CDR1 MGHDK, CDR2 SYGVNS.

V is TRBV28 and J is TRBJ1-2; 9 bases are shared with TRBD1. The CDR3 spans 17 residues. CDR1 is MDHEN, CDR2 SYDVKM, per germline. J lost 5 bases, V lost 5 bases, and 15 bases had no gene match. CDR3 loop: CASSRSTGTGKVYGYTF. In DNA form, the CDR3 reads TGTGCCAGCAGTCGATCGACCGGGACAGGGAAAGTTTATGGCTACACCTTC.

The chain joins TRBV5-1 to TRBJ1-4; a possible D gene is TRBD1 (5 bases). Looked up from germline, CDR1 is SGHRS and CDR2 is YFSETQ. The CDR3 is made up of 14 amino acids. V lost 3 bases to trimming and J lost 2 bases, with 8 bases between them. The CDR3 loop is CASSSTDTNEKLFF. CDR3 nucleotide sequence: TGCGCCAGCAGCTCGACAGATACTAATGAAAAACTGTTTTTT.

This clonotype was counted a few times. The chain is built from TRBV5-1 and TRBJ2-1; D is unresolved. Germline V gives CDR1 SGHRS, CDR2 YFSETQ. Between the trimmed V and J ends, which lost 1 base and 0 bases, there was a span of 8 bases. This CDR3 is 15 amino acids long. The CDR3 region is CASSLSGISYNEQFF. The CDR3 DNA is TGCGCCAGCAGCTTGTCTGGAATCTCCTACAATGAGCAGTTCTTC.

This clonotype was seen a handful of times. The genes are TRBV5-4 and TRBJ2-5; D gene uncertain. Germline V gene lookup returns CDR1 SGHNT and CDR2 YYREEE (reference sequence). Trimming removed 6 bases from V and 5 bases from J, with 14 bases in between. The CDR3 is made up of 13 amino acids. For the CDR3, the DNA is TGTGCCAGCAATCACGACGTGAGGGAGACCCAGTACTTC. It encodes CASNHDVRETQYF. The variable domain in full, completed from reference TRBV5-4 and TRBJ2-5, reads ETGVTQSPTHLIKTRGQQVTLRCSSQSGHNTVSWYQQALGQGPQFIFQYYREEENGRGNFPPRFSGLQFPNYSSELNVNALELDDSALYLCASNHDVRETQYFGPGTRLLVL.

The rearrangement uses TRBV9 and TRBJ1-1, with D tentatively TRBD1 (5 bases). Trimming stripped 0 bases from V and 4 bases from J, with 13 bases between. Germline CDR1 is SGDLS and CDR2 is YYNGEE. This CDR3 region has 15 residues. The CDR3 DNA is TGTGCCAGCAGCGTAGAGGCAGGGCATTTCACTGAAGCTTTCTTT. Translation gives CASSVEAGHFTEAFF.